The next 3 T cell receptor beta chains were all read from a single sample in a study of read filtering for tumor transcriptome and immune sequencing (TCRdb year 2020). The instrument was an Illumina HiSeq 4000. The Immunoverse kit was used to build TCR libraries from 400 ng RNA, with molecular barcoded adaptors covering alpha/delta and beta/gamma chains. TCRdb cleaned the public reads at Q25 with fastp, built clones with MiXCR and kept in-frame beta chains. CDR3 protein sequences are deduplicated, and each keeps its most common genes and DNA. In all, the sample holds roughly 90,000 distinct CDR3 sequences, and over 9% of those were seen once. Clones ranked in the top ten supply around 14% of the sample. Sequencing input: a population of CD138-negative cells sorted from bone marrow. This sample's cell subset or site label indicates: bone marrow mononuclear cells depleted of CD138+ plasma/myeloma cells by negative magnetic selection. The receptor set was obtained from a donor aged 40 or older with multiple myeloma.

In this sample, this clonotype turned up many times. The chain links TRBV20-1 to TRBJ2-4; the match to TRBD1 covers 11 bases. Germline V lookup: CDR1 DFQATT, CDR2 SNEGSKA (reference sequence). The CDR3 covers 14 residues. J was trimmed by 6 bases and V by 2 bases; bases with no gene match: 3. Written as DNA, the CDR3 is TGCAGTGCTAGATGGGGACAGGGGGTAAACATTCAGTACTTC. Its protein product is CSARWGQGVNIQYF.

CDR3 sequence (DNA): TGTGCCAGCAGTCTCGGGGTATACTATGGCTACACCTTC. This encodes CASSLGVYYGYTF. The chain carries TRBV12-3 or TRBV12-4 and TRBJ1-2; no reliable D call. Deletions cut 5 bases from V and 3 bases from J, with 10 bases between. This CDR3 contains 13 residues.

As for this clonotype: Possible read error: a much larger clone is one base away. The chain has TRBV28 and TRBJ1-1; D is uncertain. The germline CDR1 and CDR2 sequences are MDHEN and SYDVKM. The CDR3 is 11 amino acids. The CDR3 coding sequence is TGTGCCAGCGGTTTAAGATTTGAAGCTTTCTTT. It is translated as CASGLRFEAFF.